This entry concerns a single T cell receptor beta chain. The method was immunoSEQ multiplex PCR; TCRdb's version includes in-frame clones alone and lacks a portion of them. The data hold under 100,000 clones, with 75% to 95% observed a single time. The sample comes from a study of OX40 agonist ivuxolimab in advanced cancers. CDR1 LGHNA and CDR2 YSLEER come from the germline V gene. V dropped 3 bases and J dropped 2 bases, with 7 bases sitting between them. The CDR3 contains 14 residues. Sequencing used CD4+ or CD8+ T cells sorted from blood, obtained in a trial of the OX40 agonist ivuxolimab. The TCR sequence derives from an adult with an advanced solid tumor such as melanoma, head and neck, liver or kidney cancer. The chain has TRBV4-3 and TRBJ2-2; no reliable D call. The CDR3 loop is CASSHTHNTGELFF. CDR3 nucleotide sequence: TGCGCCAGCAGCCACACCCACAACACCGGGGAGCTGTTTTTT.